This is a list of T cell receptor beta chains from one sample in a study of patients and donors after allogeneic stem cell transplantation. Using its own MiXCR run on the RT-PCR reads, TCRdb lists one record per CDR3 protein. The sample lists approximately 150,000 distinct CDR3 sequences; approximately 40% were seen once. The sequenced material came from blood, either unsorted or a sorted T cell fraction (not recorded which). These receptors all come from a human donor who was either an allogeneic HSCT recipient or a stem cell or donor lymphocyte infusion donor (not recorded which). It is not recorded whose cells these are; they may come from a transplant donor. The CDR3 runs from the conserved cysteine through the conserved F or W. A D gene is named only where the DNA matches it firmly. A row's size may be missing; if present it is once, few, many or a size class.

abundance,d_gene,j_gene,v_gene,CDR3nt,CDR3aa
.,.,TRBJ1-3,TRBV28,TGTGCCAGCAGCGGGGGCGACTTTGGAAACACCATATATTTT,CASSGGDFGNTIYF
.,TRBD2,TRBJ2-7,TRBV27,TGTGCCAGCAGTTTATTGGGACTAGCGGGGGGCGAGCAGTACTTC,CASSLLGLAGGEQYF
few,TRBD1,TRBJ1-6,TRBV9,TGTGCCAGCAGCGCGACAGGGGTCAATTCACCCCTCCACTTT,CASSATGVNSPLHF
once,.,TRBJ1-1,TRBV3-1,TGTGACAGCAGCCAGGTACCGGGGATTGAAGCTTTCTTT,CDSSQVPGIEAFF
.,.,TRBJ1-1,TRBV13,TGTGCCAGCAGCTTAGGGACCCTCGAAGCTTTCTTT,CASSLGTLEAFF
.,.,TRBJ2-5,TRBV3-1,TGTGCCAGCAGCCAAGAAGTGCGGAAAGAGACCCAGTACTTC,CASSQEVRKETQYF
many,.,TRBJ1-3,TRBV13,TGTGCCAGCAGCGGCTCTGGAAACACCATATATTTT,CASSGSGNTIYF
many,.,TRBJ1-1,TRBV18,TGTGCCAGTGGGGGGGCGCGAAACACTGAAGCTTTCTTT,CASGGARNTEAFF
.,.,TRBJ2-6,TRBV5-1,TGCGCCAGCAGCTTGGCGGGGCCAGGGGCCAACGTCCTGACTTTC,CASSLAGPGANVLTF
.,.,TRBJ2-7,TRBV12-3/TRBV12-4,TGTGCCAGCAGTTTAAGTGGCAGGGTTGACGAGCAGTACTTC,CASSLSGRVDEQYF
.,TRBD2,TRBJ2-1,TRBV7-9,TGTGCCAGCAGTCTTAGCGGGGGGGCCAGCAATGAGCAGTTCTTC,CASSLSGGASNEQFF
.,.,TRBJ1-2,TRBV6-5,TGTGCCAGCAGCTCGGGCTTGGGCTATGGCTACACCTTC,CASSSGLGYGYTF
few,.,TRBJ1-1,TRBV20-1,TGCAGTTCCTCGACGAAGGAGGGATGGGACTTAAACACTGAAGCTTTCTTT,CSSSTKEGWDLNTEAFF
.,.,TRBJ2-1,TRBV12-3/TRBV12-4,TGTGCCAGCAGTTTGACGGCGGGTTTCCACAATGAGCAGTTCTTC,CASSLTAGFHNEQFF
.,.,TRBJ1-1,TRBV6-5,TGTGCCAGCAGTTACGCCCGGAACACTGAAGCTTTCTTT,CASSYARNTEAFF
few,.,TRBJ1-6,TRBV12-3/TRBV12-4,TGTGCCAGCAGGATAGGGGATGTTGGGTCACCCCTCCACTTT,CASRIGDVGSPLHF
few,TRBD1,TRBJ1-4,TRBV9,TGTGCCAGCAGCGCGGGATTCAGGGGGCCAGATGAAAAACTGTTTTTT,CASSAGFRGPDEKLFF
many,TRBD1,TRBJ1-6,TRBV5-1,TGTGCCAGCAGCTTGGAACAGGGGAATTCACCCCTCCACTTT,CASSLEQGNSPLHF
few,.,TRBJ1-1,TRBV20-1,TGCAGTGCTATATCGTCCGACAGGAACACTGAAGCTTTCTTT,CSAISSDRNTEAFF
.,.,TRBJ2-7,TRBV5-5,TGTGCCAGCAGCTTGGACCACATGCCCTACGAGCAGTACTTC,CASSLDHMPYEQYF
few,.,TRBJ1-3,TRBV5-6,TGTGCCAGCAGCTTTGGGGAGACCTCTGGAAACACCATATATTTT,CASSFGETSGNTIYF
.,TRBD2,TRBJ2-1,TRBV20-1,TGCAGTGCTACCCCGGGGGGGTACAATGAGCAGTTCTTC,CSATPGGYNEQFF
.,.,TRBJ2-1,TRBV10-3,TGTGCCATCAGCCGACAGGCTAACTTCTACAATGAGCAGTTCTTC,CAISRQANFYNEQFF
.,.,TRBJ2-5,TRBV28,TGTGCCAGCAGTTTATTCAGGGCGGAGACCCAGTACTTC,CASSLFRAETQYF
few,.,TRBJ1-2,TRBV12-3/TRBV12-4,TGTGCCAGCAGTTTAAGACAGACAACTTTCTTTAACTATGGCTACACCTTC,CASSLRQTTFFNYGYTF
.,.,TRBJ2-1,TRBV5-1,TGCGCCAGCAGCTCGGGGAAGTTCAATGAGCAGTTCTTC,CASSSGKFNEQFF
.,.,TRBJ2-2,TRBV4-1,TGCGCCAGCAGCCAGATACGGGGAGCGGCCAACACCGGGGAGCTGTTTTTT,CASSQIRGAANTGELFF
.,TRBD1,TRBJ1-6,TRBV28,TGTGCCAGCAGGGGGGGGGACAGGGATTCACCCCTCCACTTT,CASRGGDRDSPLHF
.,TRBD1,TRBJ1-5,TRBV12-3/TRBV12-4,TGTGCCAGCAGTTTTAGGTACAGGGGGAAAGGCAATCAGCCCCAGCATTTT,CASSFRYRGKGNQPQHF
.,.,TRBJ1-4,TRBV25-1,TGTGCCAGCAGTGAATACGGCGGCAGGGTTGGTGAAAAACTGTTTTTT,CASSEYGGRVGEKLFF
.,TRBD2,TRBJ2-4,TRBV7-2,TGTGCCAGCAGCTTAGCTAGCGGGGGGGCCTCGGTCATTCAGTACTTC,CASSLASGGASVIQYF
few,.,TRBJ1-6,TRBV28,TGTGCCAGCAGTCCACAGCGGGGGGCTACTTCCTATGGCTCACCCCTCCACTTT,CASSPQRGATSYGSPLHF
few,TRBD1,TRBJ2-2,TRBV20-1,TGCAGTGCTAGAGATGGAACAGGGGGCTACACCGGGGAGCTGTTTTTT,CSARDGTGGYTGELFF